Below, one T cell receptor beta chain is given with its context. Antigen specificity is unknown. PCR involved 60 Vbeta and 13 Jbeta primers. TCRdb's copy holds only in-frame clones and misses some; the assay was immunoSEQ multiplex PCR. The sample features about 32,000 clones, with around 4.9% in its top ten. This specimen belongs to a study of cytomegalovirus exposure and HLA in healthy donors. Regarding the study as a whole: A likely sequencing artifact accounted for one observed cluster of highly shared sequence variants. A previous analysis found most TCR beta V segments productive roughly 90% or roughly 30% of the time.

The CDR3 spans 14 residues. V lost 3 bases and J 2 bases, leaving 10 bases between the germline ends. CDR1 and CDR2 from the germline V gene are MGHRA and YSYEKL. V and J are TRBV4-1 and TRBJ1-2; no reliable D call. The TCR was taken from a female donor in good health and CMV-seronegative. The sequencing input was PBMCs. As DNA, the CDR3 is TGCGCCAGCAGCCACGAGGGCAGAAACTATGGCTACACCTTC. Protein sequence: CASSHEGRNYGYTF.